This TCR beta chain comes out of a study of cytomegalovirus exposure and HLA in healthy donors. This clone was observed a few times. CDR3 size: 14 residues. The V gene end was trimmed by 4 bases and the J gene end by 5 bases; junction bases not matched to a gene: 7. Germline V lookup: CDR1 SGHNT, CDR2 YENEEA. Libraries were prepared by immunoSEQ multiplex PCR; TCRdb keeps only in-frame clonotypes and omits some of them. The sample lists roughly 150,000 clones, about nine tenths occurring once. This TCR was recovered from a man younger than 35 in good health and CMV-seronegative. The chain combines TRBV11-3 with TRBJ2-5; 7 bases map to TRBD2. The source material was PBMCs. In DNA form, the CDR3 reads TGTGCCAGCAGCTCGCGGGAGTTGGGGGAGACCCAGTACTTC. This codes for CASSSRELGETQYF.